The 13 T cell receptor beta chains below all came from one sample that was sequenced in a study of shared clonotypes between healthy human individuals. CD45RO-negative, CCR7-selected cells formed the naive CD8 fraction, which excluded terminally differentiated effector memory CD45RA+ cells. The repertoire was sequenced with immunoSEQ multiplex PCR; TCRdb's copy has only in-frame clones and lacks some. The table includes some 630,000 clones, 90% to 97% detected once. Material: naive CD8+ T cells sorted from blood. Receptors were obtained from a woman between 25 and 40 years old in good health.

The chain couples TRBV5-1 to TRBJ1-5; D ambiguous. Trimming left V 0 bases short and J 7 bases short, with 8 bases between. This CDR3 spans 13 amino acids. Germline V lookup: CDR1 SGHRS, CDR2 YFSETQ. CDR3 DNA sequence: TGCGCCAGCAGCTTGGTCGGGTGCCAGCCCCAGCATTTT. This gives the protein CASSLVGCQPQHF.

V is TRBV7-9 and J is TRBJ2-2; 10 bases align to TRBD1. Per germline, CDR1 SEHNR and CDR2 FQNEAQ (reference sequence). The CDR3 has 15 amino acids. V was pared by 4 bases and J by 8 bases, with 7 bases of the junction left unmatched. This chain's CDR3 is CASSSDRGHRGELFF. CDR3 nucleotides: TGTGCCAGCAGCTCCGACAGGGGGCACAGAGGGGAGCTGTTTTTT.

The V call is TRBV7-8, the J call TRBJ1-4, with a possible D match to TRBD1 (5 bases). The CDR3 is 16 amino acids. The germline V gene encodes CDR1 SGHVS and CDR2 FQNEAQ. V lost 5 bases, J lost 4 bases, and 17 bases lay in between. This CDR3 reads CASSPTGLGGNEKLFF. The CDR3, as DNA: TGTGCCAGCAGCCCCACCGGACTCGGGGGTAATGAAAAACTGTTTTTT. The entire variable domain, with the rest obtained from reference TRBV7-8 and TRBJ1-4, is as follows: GAGVSQSPRYKVAKRGQDVALRCDPISGHVSLFWYQQALGQGPEFLTYFQNEAQLDKSGLPSDRFFAERPEGSVSTLKIQRTQQEDSAVYLCASSPTGLGGNEKLFFGSGTQLSVL.

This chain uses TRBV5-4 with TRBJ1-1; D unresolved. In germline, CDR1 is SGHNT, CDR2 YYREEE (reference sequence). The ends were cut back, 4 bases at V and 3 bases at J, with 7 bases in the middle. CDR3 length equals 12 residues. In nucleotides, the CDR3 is TGTGCCAGCAGCAGGGAATACACTGAAGCTTTCTTT. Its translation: CASSREYTEAFF.

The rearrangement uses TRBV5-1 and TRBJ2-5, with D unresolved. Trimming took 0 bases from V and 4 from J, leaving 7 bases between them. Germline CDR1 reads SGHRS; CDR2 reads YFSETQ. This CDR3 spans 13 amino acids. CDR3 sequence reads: CASSLDRGETQYF. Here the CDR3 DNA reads TGCGCCAGCAGCTTGGATAGAGGAGAGACCCAGTACTTC. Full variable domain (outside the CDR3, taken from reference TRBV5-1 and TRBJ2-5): KAGVTQTPRYLIKTRGQQVTLSCSPISGHRSVSWYQQTPGQGLQFLFEYFSETQRNKGNFPGRFSGRQFSNSRSEMNVSTLELGDSALYLCASSLDRGETQYFGPGTRLLVL.

The chain's CDR3 is CASSLTSSGKGEQYF. CDR3 coding DNA: TGTGCCAGCAGCTTAACTTCTAGCGGGAAGGGCGAGCAGTACTTC. This rearrangement joins TRBV13 to TRBJ2-7; 9 nucleotides line up with TRBD2. V shed 2 bases and J 6 bases; nucleotides not matched to a gene: 8. The CDR3 sequence is 15 residues long. The germline V gene has CDR1 PRHDT and CDR2 FYEKMQ (reference sequence).

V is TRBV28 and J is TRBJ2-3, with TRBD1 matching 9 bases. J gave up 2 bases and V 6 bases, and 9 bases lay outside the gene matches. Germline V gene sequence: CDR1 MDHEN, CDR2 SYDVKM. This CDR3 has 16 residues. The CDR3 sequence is CASSEWGQGPTDTQYF. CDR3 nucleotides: TGTGCCAGCAGCGAATGGGGACAGGGACCCACAGATACGCAGTATTTT. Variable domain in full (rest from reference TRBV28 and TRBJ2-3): DVKVTQSSRYLVKRTGEKVFLECVQDMDHENMFWYRQDPGLGLRLIYFSYDVKMKEKGDIPEGYSVSREKKERFSLILESASTNQTSMYLCASSEWGQGPTDTQYFGPGTRLTVL.

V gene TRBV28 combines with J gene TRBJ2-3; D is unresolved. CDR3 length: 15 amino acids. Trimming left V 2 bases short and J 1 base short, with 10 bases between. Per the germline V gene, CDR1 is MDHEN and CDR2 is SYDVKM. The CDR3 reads CASSLMGIGTDTQYF. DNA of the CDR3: TGTGCCAGCAGTTTAATGGGGATCGGCACAGATACGCAGTATTTT.

CDR3 bases: TGTGCCAGCAGCGCCCTAGACGATGGCTACACCTTC. Protein sequence: CASSALDDGYTF. The chain has TRBV9 and TRBJ1-2; D is undetermined. Looked up from germline, CDR1 is SGDLS and CDR2 is YYNGEE. This CDR3 has 12 amino acids. V lost 3 bases and J 6 bases, leaving 9 bases between the germline ends.

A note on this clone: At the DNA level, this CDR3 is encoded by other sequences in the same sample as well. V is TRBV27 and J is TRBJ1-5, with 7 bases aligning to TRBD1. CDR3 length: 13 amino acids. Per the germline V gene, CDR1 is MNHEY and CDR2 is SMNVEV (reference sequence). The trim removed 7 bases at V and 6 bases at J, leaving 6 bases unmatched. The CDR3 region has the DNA TGTGCCAGCAAAGGGGGCACAGGTCAGCCCCAGCATTTT. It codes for CASKGGTGQPQHF.

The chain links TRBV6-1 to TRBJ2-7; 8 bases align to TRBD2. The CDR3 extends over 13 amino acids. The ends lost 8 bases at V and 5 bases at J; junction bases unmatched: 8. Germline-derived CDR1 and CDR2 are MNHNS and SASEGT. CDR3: CASSAGGIHEQYF. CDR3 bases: TGTGCCAGCTCCGCGGGGGGTATCCACGAGCAGTACTTC.

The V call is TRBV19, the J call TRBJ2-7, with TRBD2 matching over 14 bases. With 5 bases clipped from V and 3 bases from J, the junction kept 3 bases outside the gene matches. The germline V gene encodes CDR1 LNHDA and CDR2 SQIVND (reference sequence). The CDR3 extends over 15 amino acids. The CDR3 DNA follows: TGTGCCAGTAGTGTGGGACTAGCGGGAGTCTACGAGCAGTACTTC. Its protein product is CASSVGLAGVYEQYF.

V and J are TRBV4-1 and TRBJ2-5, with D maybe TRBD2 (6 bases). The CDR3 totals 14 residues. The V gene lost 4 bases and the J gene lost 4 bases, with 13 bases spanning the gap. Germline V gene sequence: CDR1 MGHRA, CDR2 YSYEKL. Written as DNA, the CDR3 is TGCGCCAGCAGCCCTATAGGAGGGCCAGAGACCCAGTACTTC. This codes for CASSPIGGPETQYF.